These 24 T cell receptor beta chains originate from one sample sequenced in a study of T cell responses to AZD1222 COVID-19 vaccine. Generated by immunoSEQ multiplex PCR, the TCRdb table keeps only in-frame clones and is missing some. The table has about 85,000 clones, 70% to 90% seen once. Sequenced here: peripheral blood, sampled on day 0 of AZD1222 vaccination. All receptors derive from an adult in good health.

This clone appeared a few times. J is TRBJ2-7 and V is TRBV7-3, with D tentatively TRBD2 (5 bases). This CDR3 is 14 amino acids long. Trimming cost V 1 base and J 5 bases, with 12 bases left between them. Germline lookup yields CDR1 SGHTA and CDR2 FQGTGA. CDR3 residues: CASSLSYGVHEQYF. CDR3 DNA: TGTGCCAGCAGCTTAAGTTACGGGGTCCACGAGCAGTACTTC.

V gene TRBV11-2 combines with J gene TRBJ1-2; no reliable D call. The germline V gene has CDR1 SGHAT and CDR2 FQNNGV. The CDR3 runs 11 residues. V was cut by 5 bases and J by 6 bases, with 7 bases left in between. The CDR3 loop is CASSPWDGYTF. CDR3 DNA sequence: TGTGCCAGCAGCCCGTGGGATGGCTACACCTTC. Full variable domain (outside the CDR3, taken from reference TRBV11-2 and TRBJ1-2): EAGVAQSPRYKIIEKRQSVAFWCNPISGHATLYWYQQILGQGPKLLIQFQNNGVVDDSQLPKDRFSAERLKGVDSTLKIQPAKLEDSAVYLCASSPWDGYTFGSGTRLTVV.

The chain carries TRBV28 and TRBJ2-5, with D maybe TRBD1 (5 bases). Trimming cost V 5 bases and J 0 bases, with 13 bases left between them. The CDR3 is 15 amino acids. CDR1 is MDHEN, CDR2 SYDVKM, per germline. CDR3 coding DNA: TGTGCCAGCAGTGCGATGACAGCGTACCAAGAGACCCAGTACTTC. This codes for CASSAMTAYQETQYF.

The gene calls are TRBV5-1 and TRBJ2-3; D ambiguous. This CDR3 has 13 amino acids. V lost 4 bases and J lost 4, with 10 bases in between. The germline gives CDR1 SGHRS, CDR2 YFSETQ. CDR3 loop: CASSPPAPDTQYF. In nucleotides, the CDR3 is TGCGCCAGCAGCCCCCCAGCGCCAGATACGCAGTATTTT.

This rearrangement joins TRBV6-2 or TRBV6-3 to TRBJ1-5, with D perhaps matching TRBD1 (6 bases). The V gene lost 5 bases and the J gene lost 1 base, with 15 bases spanning the gap. Germline CDR1 reads MNHEY; CDR2 reads SVGEGT. The CDR3 is 16 amino acids. The CDR3 loop reads CASSDLTGKSNQPQHF. The CDR3 DNA reads TGTGCCAGCAGTGACTTGACAGGAAAAAGCAATCAGCCCCAGCATTTT.

V is TRBV6-4 and J is TRBJ2-1; 16 bases line up with TRBD2. J gave up 0 bases and V 6 bases, and 11 bases lay outside the gene matches. CDR3 length equals 20 residues. Germline-derived CDR1 and CDR2 are MRHNA and SNTAGT. CDR3 nucleotide sequence: TGTGCCAGCAGCGGGACTAGCGGGAGGGGATTCCTCAGCTCCTACAATGAGCAGTTCTTC. Its protein is CASSGTSGRGFLSSYNEQFF.

This chain links TRBV27 with TRBJ1-5, with 9 positions matching TRBD1. The CDR3 totals 19 residues. V shed 3 bases, J shed 11 bases, and the junction held 23 bases outside the gene matches. The germline gives CDR1 MNHEY, CDR2 SMNVEV (reference sequence). This chain's CDR3 is CASSFQSPRVGTGKVSQHF. The CDR3 nucleotides read TGTGCCAGCAGTTTTCAATCCCCCCGAGTCGGGACAGGGAAGGTGTCCCAGCATTTT.

The count of this clone is one. One end of the junction is discordant with germline, which a read error may explain. The chain is built from TRBV7-7 and TRBJ2-7; 9 bases are a match to TRBD2. The CDR3 is 15 residues long. Per the germline V gene, CDR1 is SSHAT and CDR2 is FNYEAQ (reference sequence). CDR3 bases: TGTGCTAGCAGCTTAGGCGCTAGCGGGAACTACGAGCAGTACTTC. As protein: CASSLGASGNYEQYF.

V is TRBV14 and J is TRBJ2-3; the match to TRBD1 covers 10 bases. The CDR3 loop spans 21 amino acids. Germline V lookup: CDR1 SGHDN, CDR2 FVKESK. V dropped 0 bases and J dropped 1; count of bases not matched to a gene: 16. Here the CDR3 DNA reads TGTGCCAGCAGCCAAGATCAGACAGGGGGCCGTTTGGCTCGAGGCACAGATACGCAGTATTTT. Protein product: CASSQDQTGGRLARGTDTQYF. Based on the CDR3 plus reference TRBV14 and TRBJ2-3, the full variable domain is EAGVTQFPSHSVIEKGQTVTLRCDPISGHDNLYWYRRVMGKEIKFLLHFVKESKQDESGMPNNRFLAERTGGTYSTLKVQPAELEDSGVYFCASSQDQTGGRLARGTDTQYFGPGTRLTVL.

The V and J genes are TRBV30 and TRBJ2-1; 7 bases match TRBD1. The CDR3 totals 17 residues. Losses at the gene ends were 1 base for V and 1 base for J; bases not matched to a gene: 10. The germline V gene has CDR1 GTSNPN and CDR2 SVGIG (reference sequence). The CDR3 sequence is CAWSEGAAGFSYNEQFF. CDR3 bases: TGTGCCTGGAGTGAGGGGGCTGCTGGTTTTTCCTACAATGAGCAGTTCTTC.

The CDR3, as DNA: TGTGCCAGCAGTCCTCAGAGGGGGCGCCAAAATGAGCAGTTCTTC. This sequence encodes CASSPQRGRQNEQFF. The V call is TRBV6-5, the J call TRBJ2-1; 7 bases fit TRBD1. Trimming took 5 bases from V and 7 from J; bases not matched to a gene: 11. The CDR3 consists of 15 residues. CDR1 and CDR2 (germline): MNHEY, SVGAGI.

CDR3 nucleotide sequence: TGCGCCAGCAGCTTGAAGACCCTGGGGGGGGCCCAGTACTTC. Residues: CASSLKTLGGAQYF. The genes are TRBV5-1 and TRBJ2-5; 7 nucleotides line up with TRBD2. This CDR3 contains 14 residues. V lost 1 base and J lost 9; bases outside the gene matches: 9. CDR1 and CDR2 (germline): SGHRS, YFSETQ.

The chain is built from TRBV7-2 and TRBJ2-7, with no clear D. V lost 5 bases and J lost 6, with 8 bases in between. This CDR3 contains 11 residues. CDR1 is SGHTA, CDR2 FQGNSA, per germline. The CDR3 sequence is CASSIYGEQYF. In DNA, the CDR3 is TGTGCCAGCAGCATATATGGCGAGCAGTACTTC.

The chain employs TRBV5-5 and TRBJ1-4, with D unclear. The length of the CDR3 is 14 residues. Germline assignment: CDR1 SGHKS and CDR2 YYEKEE (reference sequence). Trimming took 1 base from V and 8 from J, leaving 12 bases between them. The CDR3 region is CASSLNPPGEKLFF. The DNA for the CDR3 is TGTGCCAGCAGCTTGAACCCCCCTGGGGAAAAACTGTTTTTT.

The chain carries TRBV5-1 and TRBJ2-3; D might be TRBD1 or TRBD2, each matching 6 bases. The CDR3 length is 16 residues. Trimming stripped 4 bases from V and 2 bases from J, with 17 bases between. Germline V CDR1 and CDR2: SGHRS, YFSETQ. DNA of the CDR3: TGCGCCAGCAGCCTGGAGGGCAGGGACATCACAGATACGCAGTATTTT. Translating it yields CASSLEGRDITDTQYF.

Worth noting for this clone: Other nucleotide sequences in the sample specify the same CDR3. The chain recombines TRBV12-3 or TRBV12-4 with TRBJ2-3; no clear D. V lost 1 base, J lost 0 bases, and 2 bases lay in between. The CDR3 has 13 amino acids. The CDR3 spells CASSLGSTDTQYF. DNA for the CDR3: TGTGCCAGCAGTTTAGGCAGCACAGATACGCAGTATTTT.

V is TRBV13 and J is TRBJ1-1; D is uncertain. The CDR3 has 12 residues. Trimming removed 5 bases at V and 3 bases at J, with 7 bases between. The germline V gene encodes CDR1 PRHDT and CDR2 FYEKMQ (reference sequence). DNA of the CDR3: TGTGCCAGCAGCCAAACCTACACTGAAGCTTTCTTT. As protein: CASSQTYTEAFF.

The chain couples TRBV10-3 to TRBJ2-7; D tentatively fits TRBD1 or TRBD2 (7 bases each). This CDR3 has 14 amino acids. From germline, CDR1 is ENHRY and CDR2 SYGVKD. V was trimmed by 5 bases and J by 2 bases, leaving 13 bases between them. As DNA, the CDR3 is TGTGCCATCAGTTCAGGGGGGGGGACCTACGAGCAGTACTTC. Translation gives CAISSGGGTYEQYF.

In its sample, this clone was seen once. The chain links TRBV6-5 to TRBJ1-3, with D hard to call. V shed 7 bases and J shed 0 bases, with 7 bases lying between them. The CDR3 spans 13 residues. In germline, CDR1 is MNHEY, CDR2 SVGAGI. CDR3 region: CASILSSGNTIYF. The DNA of the CDR3 is TGTGCCAGCATCCTAAGCTCTGGAAACACCATATATTTT.

The V and J genes are TRBV6-5 and TRBJ2-7; maybe TRBD2 (5 bases). With 6 bases removed from V and 3 bases from J, the gap between germline ends came to 15 bases. This CDR3 region has 14 residues. Per the germline V gene, CDR1 is MNHEY and CDR2 is SVGAGI. DNA for the CDR3: TGTGCCAGCAGGAGTCGGACGGGATACTACGAGCAGTACTTC. Encoded protein: CASRSRTGYYEQYF.

The chain employs TRBV16 and TRBJ2-1; tentatively, D is TRBD1 or TRBD2 (7 bases each). Trimming cost V 1 base and J 7 bases, with 14 bases left between them. Germline CDR1 reads KGHSY; CDR2 reads FQNENV. The CDR3 consists of 15 residues. Here the CDR3 reads CASSQWGGGTNEQFF. The CDR3 DNA reads as TGTGCCAGCAGCCAATGGGGAGGGGGCACGAATGAGCAGTTCTTC.

This chain uses TRBV27 with TRBJ2-7; D is possibly TRBD1 (6 bases). The CDR3 totals 13 residues. Germline assignment: CDR1 MNHEY and CDR2 SMNVEV (reference sequence). Trimming removed 5 bases from V and 6 bases from J, with 14 bases in between. The CDR3 loop is CASSPQGQGEQYF. The CDR3 DNA follows: TGTGCCAGCAGTCCCCAGGGGCAGGGCGAGCAGTACTTC.

The chain is built from TRBV9 and TRBJ2-1; 15 nucleotides align to TRBD2. Germline V gene lookup returns CDR1 SGDLS and CDR2 YYNGEE. There are 16 residues in the CDR3. The J segment lost 7 bases and the V segment lost 3 bases, leaving 5 bases of the junction unmatched. CDR3 nucleotides: TGTGCCAGCAGCGCTACCGGGACTAGCGGGAGGAATGAGCAGTTCTTC. It encodes CASSATGTSGRNEQFF.

The chain recombines TRBV11-2 with TRBJ2-7; D gene unclear. CDR1 is SGHAT and CDR2 is FQNNGV in the germline V gene. The length of the CDR3 is 12 residues. The V end lost 1 base, the J end lost 6 bases, and 7 bases lay between the germline ends. The CDR3 sequence is CASSLVNPEQYF. The CDR3, as DNA: TGTGCCAGCAGCTTAGTCAACCCCGAGCAGTACTTC.